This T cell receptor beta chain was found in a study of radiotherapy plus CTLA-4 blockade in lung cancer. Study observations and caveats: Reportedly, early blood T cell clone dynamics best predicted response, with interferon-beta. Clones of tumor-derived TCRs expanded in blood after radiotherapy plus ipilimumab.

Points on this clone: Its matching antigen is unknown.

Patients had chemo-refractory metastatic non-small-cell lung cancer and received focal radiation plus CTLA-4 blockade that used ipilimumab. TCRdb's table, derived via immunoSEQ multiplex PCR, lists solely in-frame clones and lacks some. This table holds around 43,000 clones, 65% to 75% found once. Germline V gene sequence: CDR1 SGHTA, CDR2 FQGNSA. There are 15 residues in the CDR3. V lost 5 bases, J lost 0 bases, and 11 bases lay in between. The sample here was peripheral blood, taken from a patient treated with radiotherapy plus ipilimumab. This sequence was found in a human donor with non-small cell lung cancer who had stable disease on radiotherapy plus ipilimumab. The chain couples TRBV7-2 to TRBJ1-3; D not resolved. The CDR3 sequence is CASSLTPFSGNTIYF. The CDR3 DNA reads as TGTGCCAGCAGCCTCACTCCATTCTCTGGAAACACCATATATTTT. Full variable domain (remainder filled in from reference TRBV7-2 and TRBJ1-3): GAGVSQSPSNKVTEKGKDVELRCDPISGHTALYWYRQSLGQGLEFLIYFQGNSAPDKSGLPSDRFSAERTGGSVSTLTIQRTQQEDSAVYLCASSLTPFSGNTIYFGEGSWLTVV.